This entry features one T cell receptor (beta chain) sequence. Its antigen is unidentified. The source of the sample is a study of T cell repertoires in cytomegalovirus infection. On the study more broadly: A matching HLA type, together with CMV infection, was signaled by public TCR beta signatures.

V was pared by 2 bases and J by 2 bases, with 26 bases of the junction left unmatched. CDR1 DFQATT and CDR2 SNEGSKA come from the germline V gene (reference sequence). This CDR3 comprises 22 residues. Via MiXCR, TCRdb re-called the reads, giving one row per CDR3 protein. The sample has about 700,000 distinct CDR3 sequences, roughly 33% seen once. The rearrangement links TRBV20-1 to TRBJ2-1; TRBD2 agrees at 8 bases. The sequence came from a human donor in good health (CMV status not recorded). Some clones in this sample may be carry-over from other donors' samples. Sequences were derived from cultured PBMCs, sampled from culture after CMV antigen stimulation. DNA of the CDR3: TGCAGTGCTAGATCTCTTATCCCGACCGGGACTAGGGTTAGTGTCCCCTACAATGAGCAGTTCTTC. Protein product: CSARSLIPTGTRVSVPYNEQFF.